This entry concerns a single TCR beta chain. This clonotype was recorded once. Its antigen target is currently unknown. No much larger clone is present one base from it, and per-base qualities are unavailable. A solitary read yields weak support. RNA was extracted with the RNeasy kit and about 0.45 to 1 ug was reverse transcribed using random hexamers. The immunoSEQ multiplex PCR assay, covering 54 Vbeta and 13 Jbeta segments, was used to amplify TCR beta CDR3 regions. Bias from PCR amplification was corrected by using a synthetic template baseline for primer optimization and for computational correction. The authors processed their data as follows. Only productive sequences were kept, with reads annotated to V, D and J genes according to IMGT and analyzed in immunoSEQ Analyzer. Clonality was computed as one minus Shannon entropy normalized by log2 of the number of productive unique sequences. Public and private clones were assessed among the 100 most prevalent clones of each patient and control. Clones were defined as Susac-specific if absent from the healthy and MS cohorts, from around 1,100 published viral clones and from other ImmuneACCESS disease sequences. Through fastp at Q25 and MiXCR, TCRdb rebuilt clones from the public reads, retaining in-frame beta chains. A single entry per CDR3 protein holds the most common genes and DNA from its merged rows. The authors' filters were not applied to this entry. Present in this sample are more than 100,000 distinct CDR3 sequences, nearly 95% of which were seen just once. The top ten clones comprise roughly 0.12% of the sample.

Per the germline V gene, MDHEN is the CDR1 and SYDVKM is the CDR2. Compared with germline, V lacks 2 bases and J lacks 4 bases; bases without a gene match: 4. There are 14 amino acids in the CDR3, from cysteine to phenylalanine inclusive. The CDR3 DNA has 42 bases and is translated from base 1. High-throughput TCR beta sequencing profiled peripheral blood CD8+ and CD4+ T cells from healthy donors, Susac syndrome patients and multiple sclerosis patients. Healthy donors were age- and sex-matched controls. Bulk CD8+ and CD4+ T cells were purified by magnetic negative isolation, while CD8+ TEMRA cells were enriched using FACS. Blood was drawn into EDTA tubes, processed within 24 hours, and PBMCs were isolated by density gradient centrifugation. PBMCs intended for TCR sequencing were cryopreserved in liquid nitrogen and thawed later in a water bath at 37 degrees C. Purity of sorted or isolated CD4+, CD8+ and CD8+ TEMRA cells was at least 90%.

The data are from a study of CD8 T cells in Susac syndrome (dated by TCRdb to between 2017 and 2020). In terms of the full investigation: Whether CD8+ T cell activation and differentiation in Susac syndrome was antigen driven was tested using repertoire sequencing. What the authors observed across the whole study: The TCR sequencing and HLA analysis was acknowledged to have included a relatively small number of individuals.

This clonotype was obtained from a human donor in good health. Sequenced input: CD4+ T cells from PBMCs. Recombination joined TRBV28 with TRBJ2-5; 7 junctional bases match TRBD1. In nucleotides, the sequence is TGTGCCAGCAGTTTAAACAGGGGTCCAGAGACCCAGTACTTC. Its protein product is CASSLNRGPETQYF.